The 25 T cell receptor beta chains below come from one sample, sequenced in a study of blood T cell repertoires in COVID-19. Sequenced by immunoSEQ multiplex PCR; TCRdb stores in-frame clones only, minus some. The table records 140,000 or so clones, 85% to 90% of them present only once. Input material: peripheral blood. These receptors were obtained from a human donor in a cohort sampled during active COVID-19.

This chain uses TRBV30 with TRBJ2-2; TRBD1 matches at 7 bases. CDR3 size: 14 residues. Per the germline V gene, CDR1 is GTSNPN and CDR2 is SVGIG (reference sequence). The ends lost 4 bases at V and 6 bases at J; junction bases unmatched: 8. CDR3 DNA: TGTGCCTGGAATGCCCAGGGGGTGCCCGGGGAGCTGTTTTTT. Protein product: CAWNAQGVPGELFF.

CDR3 protein: CASSPNWWAGSGNTIYF. CDR3 in DNA: TGTGCCAGCAGCCCAAATTGGTGGGCCGGCTCTGGAAACACCATATATTTT. The V gene is TRBV7-9, the J gene TRBJ1-3; D gene uncertain. CDR1 SEHNR and CDR2 FQNEAQ come from the germline V gene (reference sequence). The CDR3 is made up of 17 amino acids. Trimming stripped 5 bases from V and 0 bases from J, with 17 bases between.

The CDR3 DNA reads as TGTGCCAGCAGCTTAGGCGGGGGCTTTTTTAATCAGCCCCAGCATTTT. Protein sequence: CASSLGGGFFNQPQHF. V is TRBV11-2 and J is TRBJ1-5; a possible D gene is TRBD1 (6 bases). Germline-derived CDR1 and CDR2 are SGHAT and FQNNGV. Trimming took off 1 base at V and 4 bases at J, with 14 bases between the two ends. This CDR3 is built from 16 residues. Complete variable domain (other parts from reference TRBV11-2 and TRBJ1-5): EAGVAQSPRYKIIEKRQSVAFWCNPISGHATLYWYQQILGQGPKLLIQFQNNGVVDDSQLPKDRFSAERLKGVDSTLKIQPAKLEDSAVYLCASSLGGGFFNQPQHFGDGTRLSIL.

This clone was seen only once. The CDR3 here is CASSVMRSSLNTEAFF. As DNA, the CDR3 is TGTGCCAGCAGCGTTATGCGATCATCCCTGAACACTGAAGCTTTCTTT. V is TRBV5-6 and J is TRBJ1-1; D call uncertain. This CDR3 is built from 16 residues. CDR1 and CDR2 (germline): SGHDT, YYEEEE. V gave up 4 bases and J gave up 0 bases, with 16 bases separating them.

The chain couples TRBV19 to TRBJ2-7; D may be TRBD1 (5 bases). Trimming pared 7 bases from V and 4 bases from J, leaving 8 bases between. Looked up from germline, CDR1 is LNHDA and CDR2 is SQIVND (reference sequence). This CDR3 is built from 11 residues. In DNA, the CDR3 is TGTGCCAGTACCGCAGGGTACGAGCAGTACTTC. Translating it yields CASTAGYEQYF.

The rearrangement links TRBV18 to TRBJ2-5; no clear D gene. Germline V gene sequence: CDR1 KGHSH, CDR2 LQKENI. CDR3 length: 12 amino acids. V was clipped by 3 bases and J by 4 bases, with 6 bases between them. The CDR3 reads CASSPSGETQYF. The CDR3 DNA follows: TGTGCCAGCTCACCTTCCGGAGAGACCCAGTACTTC.

V usage is TRBV29-1 and J usage is TRBJ2-1; TRBD1 might be the D (6 bases). Trimming pared 3 bases from V and 4 bases from J, leaving 13 bases between. The V gene's germline CDR1 is SQVTM and CDR2 ANQGSEA. The CDR3 spans 14 residues. The CDR3 DNA reads as TGCAGCGTTGATGCCGGACAGATATACAATGAGCAGTTCTTC. Its protein is CSVDAGQIYNEQFF.

The chain recombines TRBV3-1 (or the pseudogene TRBV3-2) with TRBJ1-3; no reliable D call. The CDR3 sequence is 12 residues long. Germline-derived CDR1 and CDR2 are LGHDT and YNNKEL (reference sequence). V lost 3 bases and J lost 5, with 5 bases in between. The CDR3 bases are TGTGCCAGCAGCCAGGCTCGAAACACCATATATTTT. Protein sequence: CASSQARNTIYF.

V usage is TRBV24-1 and J usage is TRBJ2-1; D perhaps matches TRBD2 (5 bases). The germline V and J ends were trimmed by 9 bases and 5 bases, with 10 bases remaining between them. Germline loops: CDR1 KGHDR, CDR2 SFDVKD. The CDR3 contains 12 residues. The CDR3 loop reads CATSFGDNEQFF. CDR3 sequence (DNA): TGTGCCACCTCCTTCGGGGACAATGAGCAGTTCTTC.

The rearrangement joins TRBV2 to TRBJ2-7; 9 nucleotides line up with TRBD1. The CDR3 is 16 amino acids. Germline values: CDR1 SNHLY, CDR2 FYNNEI. Trimming cost V 7 bases and J 6 bases; bases outside gene matches: 16. CDR3 residues: CASTPNLDRGVSEQYF. The CDR3 DNA reads TGTGCCAGCACCCCAAATCTAGACAGGGGGGTTAGCGAGCAGTACTTC.

The rearrangement links TRBV5-4 to TRBJ1-2; a possible D gene is TRBD1 (5 bases). Germline loops: CDR1 SGHNT, CDR2 YYREEE (reference sequence). Trimming removed 2 bases from V and 4 bases from J, with 18 bases in between. This CDR3 region has 16 residues. DNA of the CDR3: TGTGCCAGCAGCTTAGCCAACTGGGGCACCACCTATGGCTACACCTTC. Translation gives CASSLANWGTTYGYTF.

The chain is built from TRBV5-6 and TRBJ2-1; TRBD1 aligns across 8 bases. CDR1 and CDR2 (germline): SGHDT, YYEEEE. The CDR3 is made up of 15 amino acids. V shed 2 bases and J 10 bases; nucleotides not matched to a gene: 11. CDR3 in amino acids: CASSFYGQGPREQFF. The CDR3 DNA is TGTGCCAGCAGCTTTTACGGACAGGGCCCAAGGGAGCAGTTCTTC.

This clone showed up just once. The V call is TRBV29-1, the J call TRBJ1-6; 9 positions agree with TRBD1. Per germline, CDR1 SQVTM and CDR2 ANQGSEA. This CDR3 comprises 18 residues. V shed 2 bases, J shed 0 bases, and the junction held 8 bases outside the gene matches. The CDR3 is CSVETHWDRVSYNSPLHF. Written as DNA, the CDR3 is TGCAGCGTTGAAACCCATTGGGACAGGGTCTCCTATAATTCACCCCTCCACTTT.

The chain carries TRBV19 and TRBJ2-6, with 8 bases aligning to TRBD2. The germline CDR1 and CDR2 sequences are LNHDA and SQIVND (reference sequence). J was trimmed by 0 bases and V by 0 bases; bases with no gene match: 7. The CDR3 loop spans 19 amino acids. The CDR3 here is CASSIDPSGSFSGANVLTF. CDR3 in DNA: TGTGCCAGTAGTATAGACCCTAGCGGGTCCTTCTCTGGGGCCAACGTCCTGACTTTC.

The V and J genes are TRBV2 and TRBJ2-3; possible D gene TRBD2, 5 bases. The CDR3 is 15 residues long. Germline V gives CDR1 SNHLY, CDR2 FYNNEI. Trimming took off 7 bases at V and 6 bases at J, with 20 bases between the two ends. The CDR3 protein is CASKPLAVPTDTQYF. In nucleotides, the CDR3 is TGTGCCAGCAAACCTCTAGCCGTACCCACGGATACGCAGTATTTT.

This chain links TRBV7-9 with TRBJ1-1; D might be TRBD1 (5 bases). The length of the CDR3 is 15 residues. The V end was cut by 5 bases, the J end by 0 bases, with 13 bases between. Germline V lookup: CDR1 SEHNR, CDR2 FQNEAQ (reference sequence). This CDR3 reads CASSPRQYMNTEAFF. The CDR3 DNA reads TGTGCCAGCAGCCCCCGACAGTACATGAACACTGAAGCTTTCTTT.

V usage is TRBV18 and J usage is TRBJ2-1; the D gene is possibly TRBD2 (6 bases). Germline V lookup: CDR1 KGHSH, CDR2 LQKENI. The CDR3 has 13 amino acids. Trimming removed 3 bases from V and 7 bases from J, with 10 bases in between. CDR3 bases: TGTGCCAGCTCACCTCCGCGGGGTAATGAGCAGTTCTTC. Translated, it gives CASSPPRGNEQFF.

V gene TRBV13 combines with J gene TRBJ1-2; D ambiguous. Germline V gene lookup returns CDR1 PRHDT and CDR2 FYEKMQ (reference sequence). V was cut by 5 bases and J by 8 bases, with 18 bases left in between. This CDR3 comprises 14 residues. The CDR3 is CASSPHIVRRGYTF. In DNA form, the CDR3 reads TGTGCCAGCAGCCCCCACATAGTGCGGCGAGGCTACACCTTC.

This chain uses TRBV11-2 with TRBJ1-1; D unresolved. Trimming cost V 1 base and J 7 bases, with 13 bases left between them. From germline, CDR1 is SGHAT and CDR2 FQNNGV. The CDR3 sequence is 14 residues long. The CDR3 spells CASSLVNLAGEAFF. CDR3 bases: TGTGCCAGCAGCTTAGTAAATTTAGCCGGTGAAGCTTTCTTT.

V usage is TRBV28 and J usage is TRBJ1-1, with a possible D match to TRBD1 (5 bases). The CDR3 extends over 13 amino acids. V was clipped by 6 bases and J by 5 bases, with 13 bases between them. In germline, CDR1 is MDHEN, CDR2 SYDVKM. CDR3 residues: CASSPDIRTEAFF. In DNA form, the CDR3 reads TGTGCCAGCAGCCCGGACATCCGAACTGAAGCTTTCTTT.

This chain links TRBV28 with TRBJ1-1; no clear D gene. The CDR3 loop spans 14 amino acids. Per the germline V gene, CDR1 is MDHEN and CDR2 is SYDVKM. Trimming took 5 bases from V and 0 from J, leaving 10 bases between them. Written as DNA, the CDR3 is TGTGCCAGCAGTCGGATACAGTTGAACACTGAAGCTTTCTTT. Residues: CASSRIQLNTEAFF.

The chain carries TRBV18 and TRBJ2-1, with TRBD2 identical over 11 bases. The CDR3 extends over 13 amino acids. After removal of 4 bases from V and 8 bases from J, the junction contained 1 base not matched to a gene. Germline values: CDR1 KGHSH, CDR2 LQKENI. In DNA form, the CDR3 reads TGTGCCAGCTCACTAGCGGGAGGGGATGAGCAGTTCTTC. This gives the protein CASSLAGGDEQFF.

The chain employs TRBV6-2 or TRBV6-3 and TRBJ2-1; 11 nucleotides align to TRBD2. Germline V lookup: CDR1 MNHEY, CDR2 SVGEGT. Trimming removed 6 bases from V and 10 bases from J; junction bases left unmatched: 14. This CDR3 contains 16 residues. CDR3 in amino acids: CASSSLAGGEAKEQFF. DNA of the CDR3: TGTGCCAGCAGCAGCTTAGCGGGAGGGGAGGCGAAAGAGCAGTTCTTC.

This clone was picked up one time. The chain uses TRBV7-9 and TRBJ2-3, with TRBD2 matching over 11 bases. Trimming removed 4 bases from V and 0 bases from J; junction bases left unmatched: 3. The CDR3 runs 16 residues. Germline-derived CDR1 and CDR2 are SEHNR and FQNEAQ (reference sequence). CDR3 protein: CASSSGLAESTDTQYF. CDR3 coding DNA: TGTGCCAGCAGCTCGGGACTAGCGGAAAGCACAGATACGCAGTATTTT.

The rearrangement uses TRBV7-9 and TRBJ1-4; 11 positions agree with TRBD1. V lost 5 bases to trimming and J lost 7 bases; unmatched junction nucleotides: 3. CDR1 and CDR2 (germline): SEHNR, FQNEAQ (reference sequence). The CDR3 is made up of 14 amino acids. Here the CDR3 reads CASSPGTGGEKLFF. The CDR3 bases are TGTGCCAGCAGCCCGGGGACAGGGGGTGAAAAACTGTTTTTT.